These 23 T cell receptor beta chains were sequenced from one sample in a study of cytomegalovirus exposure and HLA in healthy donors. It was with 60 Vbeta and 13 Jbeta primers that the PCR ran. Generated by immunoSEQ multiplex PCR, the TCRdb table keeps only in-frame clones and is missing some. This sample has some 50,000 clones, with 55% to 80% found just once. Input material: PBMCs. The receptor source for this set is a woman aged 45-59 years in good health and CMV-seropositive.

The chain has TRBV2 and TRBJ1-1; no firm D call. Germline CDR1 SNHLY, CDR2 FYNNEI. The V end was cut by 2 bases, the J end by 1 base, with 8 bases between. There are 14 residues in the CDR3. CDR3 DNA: TGTGCCAGCAGTGAATGGGCAGGGAACACTGAAGCTTTCTTT. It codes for CASSEWAGNTEAFF.

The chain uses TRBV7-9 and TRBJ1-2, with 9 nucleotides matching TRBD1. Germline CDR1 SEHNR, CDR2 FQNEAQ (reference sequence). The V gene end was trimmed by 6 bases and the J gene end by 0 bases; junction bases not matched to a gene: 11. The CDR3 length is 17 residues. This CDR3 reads CASSSNRDRDTNYGYTF. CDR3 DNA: TGTGCCAGCAGTTCCAACCGGGACAGGGATACTAACTATGGCTACACCTTC.

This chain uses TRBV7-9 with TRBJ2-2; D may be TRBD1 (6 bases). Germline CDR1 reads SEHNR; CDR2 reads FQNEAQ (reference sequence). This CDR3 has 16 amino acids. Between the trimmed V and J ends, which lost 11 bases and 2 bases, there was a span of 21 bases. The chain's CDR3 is CAAHRDLHLNTGELFF. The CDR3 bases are TGTGCCGCCCACAGGGACCTCCACCTTAACACCGGGGAGCTGTTTTTT.

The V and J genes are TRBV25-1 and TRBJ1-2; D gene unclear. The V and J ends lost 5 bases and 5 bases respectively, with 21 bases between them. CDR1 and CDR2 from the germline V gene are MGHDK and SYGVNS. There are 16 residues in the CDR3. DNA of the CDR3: TGTGCCAGCAGTCCCCCGGGCGCGGGCCCCCGGTATGGCTACACCTTC. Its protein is CASSPPGAGPRYGYTF.

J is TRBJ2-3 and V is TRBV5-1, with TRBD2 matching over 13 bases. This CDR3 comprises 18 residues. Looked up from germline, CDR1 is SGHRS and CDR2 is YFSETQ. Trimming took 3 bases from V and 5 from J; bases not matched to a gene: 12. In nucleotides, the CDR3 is TGCGCCAGCAGCTCGGAGGTACTAGCGGGAGGGCATAGAGATACGCAGTATTTT. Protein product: CASSSEVLAGGHRDTQYF.

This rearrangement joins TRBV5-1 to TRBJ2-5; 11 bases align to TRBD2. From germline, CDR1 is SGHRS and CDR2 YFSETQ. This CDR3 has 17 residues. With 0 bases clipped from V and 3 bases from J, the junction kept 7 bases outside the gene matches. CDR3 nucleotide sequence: TGCGCCAGCAGCTTGGGACTAGCGGGGTGGTCGGAAGAGACCCAGTACTTC. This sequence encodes CASSLGLAGWSEETQYF.

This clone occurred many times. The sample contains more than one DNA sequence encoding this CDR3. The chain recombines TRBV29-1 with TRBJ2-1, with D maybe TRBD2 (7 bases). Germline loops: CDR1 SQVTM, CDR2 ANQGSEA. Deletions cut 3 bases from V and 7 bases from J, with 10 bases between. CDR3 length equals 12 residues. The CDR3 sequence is CSVERGLNEQFF. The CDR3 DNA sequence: TGCAGCGTTGAGCGGGGGCTAAATGAGCAGTTCTTC.

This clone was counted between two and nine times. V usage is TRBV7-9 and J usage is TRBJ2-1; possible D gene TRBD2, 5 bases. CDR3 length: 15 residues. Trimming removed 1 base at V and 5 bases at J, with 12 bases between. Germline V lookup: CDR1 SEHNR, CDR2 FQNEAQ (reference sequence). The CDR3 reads CASSLDERRNNEQFF. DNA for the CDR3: TGTGCCAGCAGCTTAGACGAGCGGCGGAACAATGAGCAGTTCTTC.

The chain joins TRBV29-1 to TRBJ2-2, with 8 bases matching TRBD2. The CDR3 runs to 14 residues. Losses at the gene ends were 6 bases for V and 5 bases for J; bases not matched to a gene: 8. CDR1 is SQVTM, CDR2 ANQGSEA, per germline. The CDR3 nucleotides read TGCAGCGTCCTTATCGGGAGGGAGACCGGGGAGCTGTTTTTT. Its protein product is CSVLIGRETGELFF.

The CDR3 sequence: CASGAHSSYEQYF. The CDR3 bases are TGTGCCAGCGGGGCACACAGCTCCTACGAGCAGTACTTC. This chain connects TRBV6-1 to TRBJ2-7; D might be TRBD1 (5 bases). V lost 8 bases to trimming and J lost 0 bases, with 11 bases between them. Germline CDR1 reads MNHNS; CDR2 reads SASEGT. There are 13 residues in the CDR3.

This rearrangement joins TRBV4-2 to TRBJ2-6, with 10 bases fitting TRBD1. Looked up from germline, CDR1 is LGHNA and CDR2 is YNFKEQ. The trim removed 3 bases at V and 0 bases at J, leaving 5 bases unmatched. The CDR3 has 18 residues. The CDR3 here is CASSQSGQGPSGANVLTF. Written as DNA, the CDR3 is TGTGCCAGCAGCCAGTCGGGACAGGGGCCCTCTGGGGCCAACGTCCTGACTTTC.

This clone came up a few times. The CDR3 region is CASSLGSVAGGGETQYF. The CDR3 nucleotides are TGCGCCAGCAGCTTGGGATCGGTAGCGGGAGGTGGAGAGACCCAGTACTTC. The chain joins TRBV5-1 to TRBJ2-5; 10 nucleotides agree with TRBD2. The CDR3 runs 17 residues. J was trimmed by 4 bases and V by 0 bases; bases with no gene match: 9. Germline V gene data show CDR1 as SGHRS and CDR2 as YFSETQ.

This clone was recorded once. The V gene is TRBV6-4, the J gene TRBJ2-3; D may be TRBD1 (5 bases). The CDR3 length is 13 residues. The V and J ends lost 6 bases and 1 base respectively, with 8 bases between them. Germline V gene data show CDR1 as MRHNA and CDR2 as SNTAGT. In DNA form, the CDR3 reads TGTGCCAGCAGCGAGACAGGCACAGATACGCAGTATTTT. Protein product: CASSETGTDTQYF.

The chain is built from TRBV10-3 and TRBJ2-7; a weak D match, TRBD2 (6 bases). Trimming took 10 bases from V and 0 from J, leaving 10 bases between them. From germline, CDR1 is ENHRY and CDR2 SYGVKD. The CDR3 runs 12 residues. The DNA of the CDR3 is TGTGCCAGCGGGATTAGCTCCTACGAGCAGTACTTC. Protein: CASGISSYEQYF.

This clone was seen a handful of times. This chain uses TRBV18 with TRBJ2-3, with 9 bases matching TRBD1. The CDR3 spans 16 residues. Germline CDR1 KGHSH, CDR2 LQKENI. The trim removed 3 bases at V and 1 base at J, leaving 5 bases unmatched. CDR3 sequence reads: CASSPIRQGGTDTQYF. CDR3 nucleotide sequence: TGTGCCAGCTCACCTATTCGACAGGGGGGCACAGATACGCAGTATTTT.

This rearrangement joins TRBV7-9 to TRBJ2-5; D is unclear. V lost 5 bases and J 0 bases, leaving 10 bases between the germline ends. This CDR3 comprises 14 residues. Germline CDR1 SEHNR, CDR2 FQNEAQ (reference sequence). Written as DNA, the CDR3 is TGTGCCAGCAGCCCGAGTCCGTACCAAGAGACCCAGTACTTC. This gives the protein CASSPSPYQETQYF.

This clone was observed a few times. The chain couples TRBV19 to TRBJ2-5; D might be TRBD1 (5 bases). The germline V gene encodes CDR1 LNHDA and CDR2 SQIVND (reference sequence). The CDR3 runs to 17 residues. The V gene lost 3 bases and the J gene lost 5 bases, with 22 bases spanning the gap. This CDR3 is CASSMNLEDTQRETQYF. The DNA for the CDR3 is TGTGCCAGTAGTATGAACTTAGAGGACACCCAGAGGGAGACCCAGTACTTC.

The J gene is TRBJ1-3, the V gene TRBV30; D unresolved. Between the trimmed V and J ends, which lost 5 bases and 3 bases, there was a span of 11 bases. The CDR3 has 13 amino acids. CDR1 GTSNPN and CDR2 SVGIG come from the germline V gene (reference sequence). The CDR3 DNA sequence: TGTGCCTGGGAAAAAGGCGGTGGAAACACCATATATTTT. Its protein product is CAWEKGGGNTIYF.

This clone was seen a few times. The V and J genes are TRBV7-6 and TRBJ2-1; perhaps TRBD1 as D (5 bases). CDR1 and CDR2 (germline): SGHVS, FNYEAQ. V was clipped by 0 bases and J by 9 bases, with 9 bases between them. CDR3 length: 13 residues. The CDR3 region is CASSLAGGAEQFF. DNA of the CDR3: TGTGCCAGCAGCTTAGCCGGTGGGGCTGAGCAGTTCTTC.

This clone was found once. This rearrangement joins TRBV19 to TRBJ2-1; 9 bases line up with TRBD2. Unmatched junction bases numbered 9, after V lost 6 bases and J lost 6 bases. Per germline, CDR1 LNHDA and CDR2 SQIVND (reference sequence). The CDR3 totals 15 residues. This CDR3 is CASSSAGLAFNEQFF. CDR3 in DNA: TGTGCCAGTAGCTCCGCGGGACTAGCATTCAATGAGCAGTTCTTC.

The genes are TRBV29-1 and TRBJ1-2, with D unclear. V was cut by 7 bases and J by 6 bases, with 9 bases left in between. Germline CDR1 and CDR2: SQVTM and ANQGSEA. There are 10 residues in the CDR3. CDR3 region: CSAYRDGYTF. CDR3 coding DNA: TGCAGCGCCTACAGAGATGGCTACACCTTC.

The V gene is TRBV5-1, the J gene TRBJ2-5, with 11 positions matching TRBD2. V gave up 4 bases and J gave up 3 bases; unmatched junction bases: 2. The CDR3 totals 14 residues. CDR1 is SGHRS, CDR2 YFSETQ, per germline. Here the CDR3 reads CASSPSGGKETQYF. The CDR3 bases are TGCGCCAGCAGCCCTAGCGGGGGGAAAGAGACCCAGTACTTC.

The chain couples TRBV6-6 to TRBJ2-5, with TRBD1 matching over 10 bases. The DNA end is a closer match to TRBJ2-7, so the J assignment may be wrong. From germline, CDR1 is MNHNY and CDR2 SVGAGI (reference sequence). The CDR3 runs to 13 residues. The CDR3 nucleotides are TGTGCCAGCAGTGGGAGGACAGGGGGCGAGCAGTACTTC. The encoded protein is CASSGRTGGEQYF.